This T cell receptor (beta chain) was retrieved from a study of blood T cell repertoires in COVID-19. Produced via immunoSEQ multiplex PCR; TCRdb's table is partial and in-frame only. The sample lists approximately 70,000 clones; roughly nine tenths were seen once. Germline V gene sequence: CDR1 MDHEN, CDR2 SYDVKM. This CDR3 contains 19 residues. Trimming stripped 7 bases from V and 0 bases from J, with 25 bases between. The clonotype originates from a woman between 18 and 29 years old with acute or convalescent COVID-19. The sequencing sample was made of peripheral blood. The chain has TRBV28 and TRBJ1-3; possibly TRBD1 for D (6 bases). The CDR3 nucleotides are TGTGCCAGCACCCTCGCGAGGACAGAACAGGGATTCTCTGGAAACACCATATATTTT. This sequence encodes CASTLARTEQGFSGNTIYF.